This TCR beta chain was sequenced during a study of human T cells and chemical hapten exposure. Study in general: In the sensitization step, 2% DPC was placed on about 2 cm by about 2 cm of upper inner arm skin. Points from the study as a whole: It should be noted that donors had alopecia, so their immune response may differ from healthy people's.

Trimming took off 0 bases at V and 5 bases at J, with 10 bases between the two ends. Germline-derived CDR1 and CDR2 are SGHTA and FQGNSA. The CDR3 extends over 14 amino acids. There are many counts of this clonotype. The antigen is not known. As for time point: patch test 1, 2 weeks after DPC sensitization. Noted treatment: therapeutic diphenylcyclopropenone sensitization with weekly scalp DPC. The library gave individual cDNA molecules unique molecular identifiers. MiXCR, applied by TCRdb to the RACE reads, yields one record per CDR3 protein. This table holds roughly 98,000 distinct CDR3 sequences, around 12% found once.

This TCR was recovered from a woman between 40 and 55 years old with alopecia areata. Some clones in this sample may be carry-over from other donors' samples. This material consisted of whole blood, taken in connection with sensitization to the hapten diphenylcyclopropenone (DPC). The chain joins TRBV7-2 to TRBJ2-5; TRBD2 might be the D (5 bases). In DNA form, the CDR3 reads TGTGCCAGCAGCTTAGCGGCGGGTCTGGAGACCCAGTACTTC. Its translation: CASSLAAGLETQYF.